Below, 8 T cell receptor beta chains from the same sample are listed, as sequenced in a study of beta chain features in type 1 diabetes. Study-level points and caveats: There was a moderate but significant shortening of TCRB CDR3s in all four CD4+ subsets of Type 1 diabetes patients.

Expressed TCRB transcripts were sequenced, since all the RNA that had been isolated was reverse transcribed. This table comes from immunoSEQ multiplex PCR, and its TCRdb copy is limited to in-frame clones, with some not included. The sample comprises 300,000 to 350,000 clones, over 7% of which are singletons, and 1% rests with the top ten. No antigen has been assigned to these receptors. Sequenced sample: central memory CD4+ T cells from blood. The receptors originated from a man younger than 40 with type 1 diabetes.

The rearrangement joins TRBV2 to TRBJ1-4; no clear D. Trimming left V 6 bases short and J 8 bases short, with 16 bases between. Looked up from germline, CDR1 is SNHLY and CDR2 is FYNNEI. CDR3 length equals 14 residues. The CDR3 loop is CASRAHAGDEKLFF. Written as DNA, the CDR3 is TGTGCCAGCAGAGCTCACGCCGGTGACGAAAAACTGTTTTTT.

On this clone itself: Different DNA sequences within this sample yield the same CDR3. The gene calls are TRBV18 and TRBJ1-1, with TRBD1 as a possible D gene (6 bases). In germline, CDR1 is KGHSH, CDR2 LQKENI. Trimming stripped 3 bases from V and 3 bases from J, with 8 bases between. The CDR3 has 13 amino acids. CDR3 protein: CASSPDRHTEAFF. The CDR3 bases are TGTGCCAGCTCACCGGACAGACACACTGAAGCTTTCTTT. Based on the CDR3 plus reference TRBV18 and TRBJ1-1, the full variable domain is NAGVMQNPRHLVRRRGQEARLRCSPMKGHSHVYWYRQLPEEGLKFMVYLQKENIIDESGMPKERFSAEFPKEGPSILRIQQVVRGDSAAYFCASSPDRHTEAFFGQGTRLTVV.

This rearrangement joins TRBV6-5 to TRBJ2-7, with 7 bases that match TRBD1. CDR3 size: 12 residues. The germline gives CDR1 MNHEY, CDR2 SVGAGI. V dropped 4 bases and J dropped 6; count of bases not matched to a gene: 3. The CDR3 protein is CASSLNRGEQYF. The CDR3 coding sequence is TGTGCCAGCAGTTTAAACAGGGGCGAGCAGTACTTC.

This clone was picked up a small number of times. The chain is built from TRBV30 and TRBJ1-6; D unresolved. Germline CDR1 GTSNPN, CDR2 SVGIG (reference sequence). V lost 2 bases, J lost 10 bases, and 12 bases lay in between. The CDR3 runs to 13 residues. CDR3 nucleotide sequence: TGTGCCTGGAGTCCCGGGGAGGGCTCACCCCTCCACTTT. Amino acid sequence: CAWSPGEGSPLHF.

The chain has TRBV19 and TRBJ2-1, with a weak D call TRBD2 (6 bases). The CDR3 covers 13 residues. V was trimmed by 5 bases and J by 5 bases, leaving 10 bases between them. CDR1 and CDR2 from the germline V gene are LNHDA and SQIVND (reference sequence). The CDR3 DNA follows: TGTGCCAGTAGTGGGACTCCGAACAATGAGCAGTTCTTC. Its translation: CASSGTPNNEQFF.

The gene calls are TRBV5-1 and TRBJ2-6; 9 nucleotides agree with TRBD2. CDR1 and CDR2 from the germline V gene are SGHRS and YFSETQ. V lost 1 base and J lost 1; bases outside the gene matches: 6. This CDR3 has 18 residues. The CDR3 protein is CASSLIAGDLSGANVLTF. The CDR3 nucleotides read TGCGCCAGCAGCTTGATAGCGGGGGATTTATCTGGGGCCAACGTCCTGACTTTC.

This clone was found a few times. This chain uses TRBV6-5 with TRBJ2-7, with 7 bases aligning to TRBD1. J was trimmed by 7 bases and V by 5 bases; bases with no gene match: 8. The CDR3 length is 13 residues. In germline, CDR1 is MNHEY, CDR2 SVGAGI. For the CDR3, the DNA is TGTGCCAGCAGTAGACGACAGGGTAATGAGCAGTACTTC. Its protein is CASSRRQGNEQYF.

The gene calls are TRBV4-1 and TRBJ1-3, with 8 bases fitting TRBD1. CDR1 is MGHRA, CDR2 YSYEKL, per germline. The CDR3 runs to 18 residues. V was clipped by 0 bases and J by 0 bases; unmatched bases: 7. The CDR3 DNA is TGCGCCAGCAGCCAAGATAAGGACAGGGTCTCCTCTGGAAACACCATATATTTT. It is translated as CASSQDKDRVSSGNTIYF.